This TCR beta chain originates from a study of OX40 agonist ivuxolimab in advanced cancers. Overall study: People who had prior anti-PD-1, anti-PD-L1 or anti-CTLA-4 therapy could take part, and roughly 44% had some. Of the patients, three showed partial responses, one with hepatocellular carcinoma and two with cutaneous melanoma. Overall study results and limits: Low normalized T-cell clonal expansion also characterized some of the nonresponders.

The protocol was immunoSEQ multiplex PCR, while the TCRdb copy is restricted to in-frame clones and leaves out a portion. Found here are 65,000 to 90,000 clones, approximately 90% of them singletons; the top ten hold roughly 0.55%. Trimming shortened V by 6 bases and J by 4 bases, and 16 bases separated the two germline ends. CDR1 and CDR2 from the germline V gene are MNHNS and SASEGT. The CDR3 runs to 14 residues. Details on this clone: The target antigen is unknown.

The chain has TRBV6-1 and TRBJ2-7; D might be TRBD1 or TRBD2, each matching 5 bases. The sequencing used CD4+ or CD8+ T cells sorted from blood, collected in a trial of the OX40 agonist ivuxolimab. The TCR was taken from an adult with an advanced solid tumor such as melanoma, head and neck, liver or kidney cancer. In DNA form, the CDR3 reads TGTGCCAGCAGGGGGGACCTTACCAATTACGAGCAGTACTTC. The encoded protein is CASRGDLTNYEQYF.